A selection of T cell receptor beta chains follows, all from one sample in a study of T cell responses to AZD1222 COVID-19 vaccine. Method: immunoSEQ multiplex PCR; TCRdb's copy keeps in-frame clones and lacks some. The data show 95,000 to 150,000 clones, approximately 92% seen once. Sequenced here: peripheral blood, sampled on day 0 of AZD1222 vaccination. The source is an adult in good health. Each CDR3 is given with its conserved first and last residue. D genes are given only for firm matches. Rows give clone size only sometimes, using once, few, many, or a class for an expanded clone.

CDR3 protein	CDR3 DNA	D gene	clone size	V gene	J gene
CASRDARDRDHEQYF	TGTGCCAGTAGAGACGCCCGGGACAGGGACCACGAGCAGTACTTC	TRBD1	.	TRBV19	TRBJ2-7
CASSLAQDLRSGNTIYF	TGTGCCAGCAGCTTGGCCCAGGATCTCCGCTCTGGAAACACCATATATTTT	.	.	TRBV5-5	TRBJ1-3
CASSYGTAECQPQHF	TGTGCCAGCAGTTACGGGACAGCGGAGTGCCAGCCCCAGCATTTT	TRBD1	.	TRBV6-5	TRBJ1-5
CAWRGGRVEAFF	TGTGCCTGGAGGGGGGGGAGAGTTGAAGCTTTCTTT	.	.	TRBV30	TRBJ1-1
CASSPRTGANVLTF	TGTGCCAGTTCCCCAAGGACGGGGGCCAACGTCCTGACTTTC	.	.	TRBV6-5	TRBJ2-6
CSVTSSSYEQYF	TGCAGCGTCACCAGTTCCTCCTACGAGCAGTACTTC	.	few	TRBV29-1	TRBJ2-7
CASSRKTGESRGYTF	TGTGCCAGTAGTAGAAAGACAGGGGAGTCTCGTGGCTACACCTTC	TRBD1	.	TRBV19	TRBJ1-2
CASSQRLVGSGTQYF	TGCGCCAGCAGCCAGCGACTAGTAGGGTCTGGTACGCAGTATTTT	.	once	TRBV4-1	TRBJ2-3
CATNRDRETEAFF	TGTGCCACCAACCGGGACAGGGAGACTGAAGCTTTCTTT	TRBD1	.	TRBV10-3	TRBJ1-1
CASSYLTHLNTEAFF	TGTGCCAGCAGTTACTTGACACATTTGAACACTGAAGCTTTCTTT	.	.	TRBV6-5	TRBJ1-1
CAWDNYNSPLHF	TGTGCCTGGGATAACTATAATTCACCCCTCCACTTT	.	.	TRBV30	TRBJ1-6
CASRLDGTANSPLHF	TGTGCCAGCCGCCTGGATGGGACAGCTAATTCACCCCTCCACTTT	TRBD1	few	TRBV28	TRBJ1-6
CASSLRAGDYTGELFF	TGTGCCAGCAGCCTCCGAGCGGGGGATTACACCGGGGAGCTGTTTTTT	TRBD2	.	TRBV4-2	TRBJ2-2
CASSATRGYKGNTIYF	TGTGCCAGCAGCGCGACGAGGGGCTACAAGGGAAACACCATATATTTT	.	.	TRBV11-2	TRBJ1-3
CAISEFKGSSYEQYF	TGTGCCATCAGTGAGTTCAAGGGCAGCTCCTACGAGCAGTACTTC	.	.	TRBV10-3	TRBJ2-7
CASRGGDINQPQHF	TGTGCCAGCAGGGGAGGGGATATCAATCAGCCCCAGCATTTT	.	.	TRBV6-5	TRBJ1-5
CASSSDPGYEQFF	TGTGCCAGCAGCTCAGACCCGGGCTATGAGCAGTTCTTC	.	.	TRBV7-2	TRBJ2-1
CASSLGLAGGFGTDTQYF	TGTGCCAGCAGCTTAGGACTAGCGGGGGGTTTCGGGACAGATACGCAGTATTTT	TRBD2	.	TRBV11-2	TRBJ2-3
CASSLRGINLQEETQYF	TGTGCCAGCAGTTTGAGGGGGATTAACCTCCAGGAAGAGACCCAGTACTTC	.	.	TRBV27	TRBJ2-5
CASRLGTSGRDEQFF	TGCGCCAGCCGGTTGGGGACTAGCGGGAGAGATGAGCAGTTCTTC	TRBD2	.	TRBV10-2	TRBJ2-1
CASSSLGQGASGAEAFF	TGCGCCAGCAGCTCACTAGGACAGGGGGCGAGCGGGGCTGAAGCTTTCTTT	TRBD1	once	TRBV5-1	TRBJ1-1
CASSPGRDRDTQYF	TGTGCCAGCAGCCCGGGGCGGGATCGGGATACGCAGTATTTT	.	.	TRBV7-9	TRBJ2-3
CASSLAGRGAVPWYF	TGTGCCAGCAGCTTGGCCGGGCGTGGGGCAGTGCCATGGTATTTT	.	.	TRBV5-4	TRBJ2-3
CASSVAGADYEQYF	TGTGCCAGCAGCGTAGCGGGGGCCGACTACGAGCAGTACTTC	.	.	TRBV9	TRBJ2-7
CASSPLGTEDAEQYF	TGTGCCAGCAGCCCTCTCGGGACGGAGGACGCCGAGCAGTACTTC	.	.	TRBV5-6	TRBJ2-7
CASTPWGGSPLHF	TGTGCCAGCACCCCTTGGGGGGGTTCACCCCTCCACTTT	.	.	TRBV5-6	TRBJ1-6
CSVGLLRREGEQYF	TGCAGCGTTGGGCTACTCAGACGAGAGGGCGAGCAGTACTTC	.	.	TRBV29-1	TRBJ2-7
CASTPRVGYYGYTF	TGTGCCAGCACTCCGAGAGTAGGGTACTATGGCTACACCTTC	.	.	TRBV5-8	TRBJ1-2
CASSETGARTEAFF	TGTGCCAGCAGTGAAACGGGGGCGAGGACTGAAGCTTTCTTT	.	.	TRBV6-1	TRBJ1-1
CASSFRGGYEQYF	TGTGCCAGCAGCTTCAGGGGGGGTTACGAGCAGTACTTC	.	.	TRBV13	TRBJ2-7
CASSLAGRDEQFF	TGTGCCAGCAGCTTAGCCGGGAGGGATGAGCAGTTCTTC	TRBD2	.	TRBV7-9	TRBJ2-1
CASSPQHEQYF	TGTGCCAGCAGCCCCCAACACGAGCAGTACTTC	.	.	TRBV7-6	TRBJ2-7
CASRSTGQGQAKNIQYF	TGTGCCAGTAGGAGCACGGGACAGGGGCAGGCCAAAAACATTCAGTACTTC	TRBD1	.	TRBV19	TRBJ2-4